This entry describes one TCR beta chain. The data were obtained in a study of cytomegalovirus exposure and HLA in healthy donors. Study context: A preliminary data release comprised 80 million or so unique TCRs obtained from HLA-typed donors.

The germline CDR1 and CDR2 sequences are SGHTA and FQGNSA. With 8 bases clipped from V and 6 bases from J, the junction kept 14 bases outside the gene matches. CDR3 size: 15 residues. With 60 Vbeta and 13 Jbeta primers, the PCR was carried out. Using immunoSEQ multiplex PCR, the repertoire was profiled, and TCRdb retains in-frame clones only, with some absent. The data show fewer than 150,000 clones, more than 70% seen once. The receptor's source is a woman in her forties or fifties in good health and CMV-seronegative. The source material was PBMCs. The rearrangement uses TRBV7-2 and TRBJ2-3, with TRBD2 matching 7 bases. The CDR3 DNA reads TGTGCCAGCGGAAGCGGGGCCACCCTTCCGGATACGCAGTATTTT. It encodes CASGSGATLPDTQYF. Filled out from reference TRBV7-2 and TRBJ2-3, the complete variable domain reads GAGVSQSPSNKVTEKGKDVELRCDPISGHTALYWYRQSLGQGLEFLIYFQGNSAPDKSGLPSDRFSAERTGGSVSTLTIQRTQQEDSAVYLCASGSGATLPDTQYFGPGTRLTVL.